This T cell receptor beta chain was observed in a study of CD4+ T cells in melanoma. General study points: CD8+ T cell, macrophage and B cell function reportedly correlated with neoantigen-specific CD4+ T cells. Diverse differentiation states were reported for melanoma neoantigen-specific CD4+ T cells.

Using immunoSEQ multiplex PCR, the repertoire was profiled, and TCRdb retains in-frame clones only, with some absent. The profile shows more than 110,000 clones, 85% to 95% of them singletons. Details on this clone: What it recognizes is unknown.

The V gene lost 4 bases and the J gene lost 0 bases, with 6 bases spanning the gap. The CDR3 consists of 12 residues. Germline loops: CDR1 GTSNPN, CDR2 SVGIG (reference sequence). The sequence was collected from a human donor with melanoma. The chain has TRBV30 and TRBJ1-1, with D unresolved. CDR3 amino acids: CAWTPLNTEAFF. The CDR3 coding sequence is TGTGCCTGGACCCCTCTGAACACTGAAGCTTTCTTT.